This is a list of T cell receptor beta chains from one sample in a study of shared clonotypes between healthy human individuals. Assay: immunoSEQ multiplex PCR; the TCRdb copy retains only in-frame clones and omits some. The table shows fewer than 600,000 clones, with roughly three quarters occurring only once. Sequenced: PBMCs. These TCRs come from a woman between 40 and 50 years old in good health. Some clones in this sample may be carry-over from other donors' samples. The CDR3 runs from the conserved cysteine through the conserved F or W. The order of the fields is CDR3 protein, CDR3 DNA, clone size, J gene, V gene, D gene. A D gene is named only where the DNA matches it firmly. The size field is filled for only some rows; it gives once, few, many or a size class.

cdr3_aa: CASRGGPTQYF
cdr3_nt: TGTGCCAGCAGGGGGGGGCCGACCCAGTACTTC
clone_size: -
j_call: TRBJ2-5
v_call: TRBV11-2
d_call: -

cdr3_aa: CASSPGRTNYGYTF
cdr3_nt: TGCGCCAGCAGCCCGGGACGGACTAACTATGGCTACACCTTC
clone_size: -
j_call: TRBJ1-2
v_call: TRBV5-1
d_call: -

cdr3_aa: CASSPMPLANQPQHF
cdr3_nt: TGTGCCAGCAGTCCTATGCCTCTTGCCAATCAGCCCCAGCATTTT
clone_size: -
j_call: TRBJ1-5
v_call: TRBV27
d_call: -

cdr3_aa: CSAERDRETEAFF
cdr3_nt: TGCAGCGCTGAGAGGGACAGGGAAACTGAAGCTTTCTTT
clone_size: -
j_call: TRBJ1-1
v_call: TRBV29-1
d_call: TRBD1

cdr3_aa: CASSLALGSAKTGFF
cdr3_nt: TGTGCCAGCAGCTTAGCGCTGGGTAGCGCCAAAACTGGGTTCTTC
clone_size: few
j_call: TRBJ2-1
v_call: TRBV7-2
d_call: -

cdr3_aa: CASSLSSSYEQYF
cdr3_nt: TGTGCCAGCAGTTTAAGTAGCTCCTACGAGCAGTACTTC
clone_size: -
j_call: TRBJ2-7
v_call: TRBV28
d_call: -

cdr3_aa: CASSPIGRDKNIQYF
cdr3_nt: TGTGCCAGCAGCCCCATCGGGAGGGACAAAAACATTCAGTACTTC
clone_size: -
j_call: TRBJ2-4
v_call: TRBV7-2
d_call: TRBD2

cdr3_aa: CASSLATLRATNYGYTF
cdr3_nt: TGCGCCAGCAGCTTGGCCACTTTACGGGCTACTAACTATGGCTACACCTTC
clone_size: -
j_call: TRBJ1-2
v_call: TRBV5-1
d_call: -

cdr3_aa: CASSLGSRAETQYF
cdr3_nt: TGTGCCAGCAGCTTGGGGAGCAGGGCGGAGACCCAGTACTTC
clone_size: -
j_call: TRBJ2-5
v_call: TRBV7-9
d_call: -

cdr3_aa: CASSQDLQGPGTF
cdr3_nt: TGCGCCAGCAGCCAAGACCTACAGGGCCCGGGCACCTTC
clone_size: -
j_call: TRBJ1-2
v_call: TRBV4-3
d_call: -

cdr3_aa: CASSGGGSADTQYF
cdr3_nt: TGTGCCAGCAGCGGAGGTGGGAGCGCAGATACGCAGTATTTT
clone_size: -
j_call: TRBJ2-3
v_call: TRBV7-2
d_call: -

cdr3_aa: CASSESGTRGGTQYF
cdr3_nt: TGCGCCAGCAGCGAGTCCGGGACTAGGGGGGGGACCCAGTACTTC
clone_size: -
j_call: TRBJ2-5
v_call: TRBV5-1
d_call: TRBD2

cdr3_aa: CASSVDSRMNTEAFF
cdr3_nt: TGTGCCAGCAGCGTAGATAGCAGGATGAACACTGAAGCTTTCTTT
clone_size: -
j_call: TRBJ1-1
v_call: TRBV9
d_call: -

cdr3_aa: CASSLRGSGSTDTQYF
cdr3_nt: TGTGCCAGCAGCTTACGCGGTAGCGGGAGTACAGATACGCAGTATTTT
clone_size: -
j_call: TRBJ2-3
v_call: TRBV7-3
d_call: TRBD2

cdr3_aa: CASSLAGVSEKLFF
cdr3_nt: TGTGCCAGCAGCTTGGCTGGGGTTAGCGAAAAACTGTTTTTT
clone_size: -
j_call: TRBJ1-4
v_call: TRBV5-4
d_call: -

cdr3_aa: CASSPPGLAGAGELFF
cdr3_nt: TGTGCCAGCTCACCACCGGGACTAGCGGGAGCCGGGGAGCTGTTTTTT
clone_size: -
j_call: TRBJ2-2
v_call: TRBV18
d_call: TRBD2

cdr3_aa: CASRPELEGYNEQFF
cdr3_nt: TGTGCCAGCAGGCCGGAACTAGAGGGCTACAATGAGCAGTTCTTC
clone_size: -
j_call: TRBJ2-1
v_call: TRBV6-5
d_call: -

cdr3_aa: CASSTHTRIDPEKLFF
cdr3_nt: TGTGCCAGCAGCACCCACACGCGAATAGACCCTGAAAAACTGTTTTTT
clone_size: -
j_call: TRBJ1-4
v_call: TRBV7-9
d_call: -

cdr3_aa: CASSLRPRTDTQYF
cdr3_nt: TGTGCCAGCAGCTTAAGGCCTCGCACAGATACGCAGTATTTT
clone_size: -
j_call: TRBJ2-3
v_call: TRBV7-2
d_call: -

cdr3_aa: CATRSPFQGRDTQYF
cdr3_nt: TGTGCCACCCGTAGCCCCTTTCAGGGCCGAGATACGCAGTATTTT
clone_size: -
j_call: TRBJ2-3
v_call: TRBV2
d_call: -

cdr3_aa: CASSDSASNEQFF
cdr3_nt: TGTGCCAGCAGTGACTCCGCAAGCAATGAGCAGTTCTTC
clone_size: -
j_call: TRBJ2-1
v_call: TRBV2
d_call: -

cdr3_aa: CASSPDRGNQPQHF
cdr3_nt: TGTGCCAGCTCACCCGACAGGGGAAACCAGCCCCAGCATTTT
clone_size: once
j_call: TRBJ1-5
v_call: TRBV18
d_call: TRBD1

cdr3_aa: CASSLDTGRTESEQYF
cdr3_nt: TGTGCCAGCAGCTTGGATACGGGGAGAACGGAAAGCGAGCAGTACTTC
clone_size: few
j_call: TRBJ2-7
v_call: TRBV5-4
d_call: -

cdr3_aa: CASSPPTGSTDTQYF
cdr3_nt: TGTGCCAGCAGTCCCCCGACAGGGTCAACAGATACGCAGTATTTT
clone_size: -
j_call: TRBJ2-3
v_call: TRBV28
d_call: TRBD1

cdr3_aa: CASSLDRGNQPQHF
cdr3_nt: TGTGCCAGCAGCCTGGACAGGGGCAATCAGCCCCAGCATTTT
clone_size: -
j_call: TRBJ1-5
v_call: TRBV6-5
d_call: TRBD1

cdr3_aa: CASSLGQGIGKLFF
cdr3_nt: TGTGCCAGCAGTTTAGGACAGGGGATAGGAAAACTGTTTTTT
clone_size: -
j_call: TRBJ1-4
v_call: TRBV28
d_call: TRBD1

cdr3_aa: CASSDGESNTGELFF
cdr3_nt: TGTGCCAGCAGTGACGGGGAATCGAACACCGGGGAGCTGTTTTTT
clone_size: -
j_call: TRBJ2-2
v_call: TRBV6-4
d_call: -

cdr3_aa: CASSPGLAYEQYF
cdr3_nt: TGTGCCAGCAGTCCCGGACTCGCCTACGAGCAGTACTTC
clone_size: -
j_call: TRBJ2-7
v_call: TRBV27
d_call: -

cdr3_aa: CASSFGDTQYF
cdr3_nt: TGTGCCAGCAGTTTTGGGGATACGCAGTATTTT
clone_size: -
j_call: TRBJ2-3
v_call: TRBV28
d_call: -

cdr3_aa: CASSFLNQPQHF
cdr3_nt: TGTGCCAGCAGCTTTCTCAATCAGCCCCAGCATTTT
clone_size: once
j_call: TRBJ1-5
v_call: TRBV7-2
d_call: -

cdr3_aa: CASSLWQGNQPQHF
cdr3_nt: TGTGCCAGCAGTTTATGGCAGGGAAATCAGCCCCAGCATTTT
clone_size: -
j_call: TRBJ1-5
v_call: TRBV28
d_call: -

cdr3_aa: CASSRSSVAGELFF
cdr3_nt: TGTGCCAGCAGCCGTTCAAGCGTGGCCGGGGAGCTGTTCTTT
clone_size: -
j_call: TRBJ2-2
v_call: TRBV28
d_call: -

cdr3_aa: CASSLVGGSSYEQYF
cdr3_nt: TGTGCCAGCAGCTTAGTTGGCGGGAGCTCCTACGAGCAGTACTTC
clone_size: -
j_call: TRBJ2-7
v_call: TRBV7-2
d_call: TRBD2

cdr3_aa: CSYPGRSSYEQYF
cdr3_nt: TGCAGCTATCCGGGACGAAGCTCCTACGAGCAGTACTTC
clone_size: -
j_call: TRBJ2-7
v_call: TRBV29-1
d_call: -

cdr3_aa: CAWSEGMSNQPQHF
cdr3_nt: TGTGCCTGGAGTGAAGGGATGAGCAATCAGCCCCAGCATTTT
clone_size: few
j_call: TRBJ1-5
v_call: TRBV30
d_call: -

cdr3_aa: CASSDYPEGEQYF
cdr3_nt: TGTGCCAGCAGTGACTATCCCGAGGGCGAGCAGTACTTC
clone_size: -
j_call: TRBJ2-7
v_call: TRBV6-4
d_call: -